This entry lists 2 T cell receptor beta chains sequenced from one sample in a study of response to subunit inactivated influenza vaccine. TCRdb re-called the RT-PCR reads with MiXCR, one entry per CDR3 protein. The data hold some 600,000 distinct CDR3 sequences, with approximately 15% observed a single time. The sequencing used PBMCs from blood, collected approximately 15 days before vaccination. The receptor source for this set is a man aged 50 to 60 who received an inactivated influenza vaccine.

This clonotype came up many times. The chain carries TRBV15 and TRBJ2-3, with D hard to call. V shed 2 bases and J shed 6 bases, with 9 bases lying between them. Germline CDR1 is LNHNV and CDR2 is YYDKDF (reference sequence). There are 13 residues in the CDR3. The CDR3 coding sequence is TGTGCCACCAGCAGACTAGTTCCCGATACGCAGTATTTT. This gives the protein CATSRLVPDTQYF.

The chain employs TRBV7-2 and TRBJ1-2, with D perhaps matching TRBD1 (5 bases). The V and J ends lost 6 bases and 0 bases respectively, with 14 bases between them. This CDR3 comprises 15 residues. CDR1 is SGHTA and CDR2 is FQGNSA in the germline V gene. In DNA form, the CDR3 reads TGTGCCAGCAGTCAGTGGGGCGGGACTAACTATGGCTACACCTTC. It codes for CASSQWGGTNYGYTF.